Shown below are 31 T cell receptor beta chains from a single sample sequenced in a study of CD8 T cells in Susac syndrome. When the RNA was reverse transcribed, random hexamers were used with an input of 0.5 to 1 ug. TCRdb independently ran MiXCR on the immunoSEQ multiplex PCR reads; one entry per CDR3 protein. Found here are fewer than 60,000 distinct CDR3 sequences, more than 85% of them singletons; the top ten hold 0.75%. The sequenced sample was CD8+ T cells from PBMCs. These receptor sequences come from a human donor with Susac syndrome.

The chain uses TRBV28 and TRBJ1-5, with D hard to call. Germline lookup yields CDR1 MDHEN and CDR2 SYDVKM. Deletions cut 4 bases from V and 0 bases from J, with 4 bases between. The CDR3 has 13 residues. The CDR3 DNA sequence: TGTGCCAGCAGTTCCTATAGCAATCAGCCCCAGCATTTT. Protein sequence: CASSSYSNQPQHF.

J is TRBJ1-2 and V is TRBV7-9; no definite D call. This CDR3 region has 16 residues. The germline V gene has CDR1 SEHNR and CDR2 FQNEAQ (reference sequence). Trimming stripped 2 bases from V and 2 bases from J, with 15 bases between. The CDR3 protein is CASSLLRADPNYGYTF. The CDR3 DNA sequence: TGTGCCAGCAGCTTATTGAGGGCAGACCCCAACTATGGCTACACCTTC.

This clonotype was seen just once. The chain recombines TRBV29-1 with TRBJ1-2; 9 bases map to TRBD1. Trimming cost V 5 bases and J 6 bases; bases outside gene matches: 7. The CDR3 is 13 amino acids. Germline V gene lookup returns CDR1 SQVTM and CDR2 ANQGSEA. The CDR3 DNA reads as TGCAGCGTTCCGGGACAGGGTGTTCATGGCTACACCTTC. It specifies CSVPGQGVHGYTF.

This chain connects TRBV9 to TRBJ2-1, with 7 bases that match TRBD2. This CDR3 is built from 14 residues. V shed 2 bases and J 9 bases; nucleotides not matched to a gene: 8. Germline CDR1 SGDLS, CDR2 YYNGEE. CDR3: CASSVSSGWGEQFF. The CDR3 region has the DNA TGTGCCAGCAGCGTTAGTAGCGGGTGGGGTGAGCAGTTCTTC.

This clonotype appeared once. The rearrangement joins TRBV5-1 to TRBJ2-1; the D gene is possibly TRBD1 (5 bases). The V and J ends lost 4 bases and 5 bases respectively, with 16 bases between them. The CDR3 covers 15 residues. From germline, CDR1 is SGHRS and CDR2 YFSETQ. CDR3 in amino acids: CASSENLRGDNEQFF. In nucleotides, the CDR3 is TGCGCCAGCAGCGAAAATCTTAGGGGCGACAATGAGCAGTTCTTC.

This chain links TRBV28 with TRBJ2-3; either TRBD1 or TRBD2 may supply D (5 bases each). V lost 5 bases and J 3 bases, leaving 24 bases between the germline ends. CDR3 length: 18 residues. Germline CDR1 and CDR2: MDHEN and SYDVKM. CDR3: CASSPPPWDLTRTDTQYF. CDR3 nucleotides: TGTGCCAGCAGTCCCCCGCCCTGGGACCTAACCAGGACAGATACGCAGTATTTT. Together with reference TRBV28 and TRBJ2-3, the CDR3 gives the full variable domain: DVKVTQSSRYLVKRTGEKVFLECVQDMDHENMFWYRQDPGLGLRLIYFSYDVKMKEKGDIPEGYSVSREKKERFSLILESASTNQTSMYLCASSPPPWDLTRTDTQYFGPGTRLTVL.

V is TRBV9 and J is TRBJ2-3, with 7 nucleotides matching TRBD2. CDR1 SGDLS and CDR2 YYNGEE come from the germline V gene. V gave up 0 bases and J gave up 4 bases; unmatched junction bases: 11. The CDR3 loop spans 17 amino acids. In nucleotides, the CDR3 is TGTGCCAGCAGCGTAGAAAACGGAGCGGGGCATGCAGATACGCAGTATTTT. Protein product: CASSVENGAGHADTQYF.

This chain uses TRBV25-1 with TRBJ1-2; a possible D gene is TRBD1 (5 bases). The CDR3 totals 15 residues. V was clipped by 6 bases and J by 4 bases, with 18 bases between them. Germline values: CDR1 MGHDK, CDR2 SYGVNS. This CDR3 is CASSSRDLPFYGYTF. The CDR3 bases are TGTGCCAGCAGCAGCCGGGACCTACCATTCTATGGCTACACCTTC.

This chain joins TRBV9 and TRBJ2-4; D could derive from TRBD1 or TRBD2 (5 bases each). This CDR3 region has 10 residues. Trimming removed 7 bases at V and 6 bases at J, with 5 bases between. Per the germline V gene, CDR1 is SGDLS and CDR2 is YYNGEE. The CDR3 here is CASGGNIQYF. For the CDR3, the DNA is TGTGCCAGCGGGGGAAACATTCAGTACTTC.

The chain is built from TRBV11-1 and TRBJ2-7; D call uncertain. V lost 5 bases, J lost 0 bases, and 8 bases lay in between. CDR3 size: 13 residues. Germline assignment: CDR1 SGHAT and CDR2 FQDESV (reference sequence). In DNA form, the CDR3 reads TGTGCCAGCAGCCCCGGGCCCTCCTACGAGCAGTACTTC. It is translated as CASSPGPSYEQYF.

This clonotype was observed once. The rearrangement links TRBV20-1 to TRBJ2-5; 9 bases agree with TRBD1. The germline V gene encodes CDR1 DFQATT and CDR2 SNEGSKA (reference sequence). V gave up 4 bases and J gave up 5 bases; unmatched junction bases: 2. This CDR3 spans 12 amino acids. The CDR3 sequence: CSATDRGETQYF. The CDR3 nucleotides are TGCAGTGCTACTGACAGGGGGGAGACCCAGTACTTC.

This sequence joins TRBV20-1 and TRBJ2-1, with D unresolved. This CDR3 spans 15 amino acids. Germline V gene sequence: CDR1 DFQATT, CDR2 SNEGSKA (reference sequence). V dropped 6 bases and J dropped 6 bases, with 21 bases sitting between them. The CDR3 region is CSAEPKGQTGNEQFF. For the CDR3, the DNA is TGCAGTGCGGAACCCAAAGGGCAAACGGGCAATGAGCAGTTCTTC.

The chain employs TRBV30 and TRBJ1-2; D unclear. This CDR3 has 13 residues. Germline values: CDR1 GTSNPN, CDR2 SVGIG (reference sequence). Trimming pared 4 bases from V and 5 bases from J, leaving 14 bases between. CDR3 nucleotide sequence: TGTGCCTGGAACAGAGCGGTTTATTATGGCTACACCTTC. Its translation is CAWNRAVYYGYTF.

This clonotype was picked up one time. The genes are TRBV5-6 and TRBJ2-7, with D possibly matching TRBD1 (5 bases). The CDR3 consists of 17 residues. Germline V CDR1 and CDR2: SGHDT, YYEEEE. The V gene lost 0 bases and the J gene lost 3 bases, with 19 bases spanning the gap. The CDR3, as DNA: TGTGCCAGCAGCTTGGGTCAGGGTTGGCCTCCGTACTACGAGCAGTACTTC. Protein product: CASSLGQGWPPYYEQYF.

This sequence joins TRBV7-2 and TRBJ2-3, with 10 positions matching TRBD2. CDR3 length equals 17 residues. The germline CDR1 and CDR2 sequences are SGHTA and FQGNSA. V lost 2 bases to trimming and J lost 6 bases; unmatched junction nucleotides: 11. The CDR3 sequence: CASSLHVSGGAEDTQYF. For the CDR3, the DNA is TGTGCCAGCAGCTTACATGTGAGCGGGGGGGCCGAGGATACGCAGTATTTT.

The gene calls are TRBV6-5 and TRBJ2-2, with D unresolved. Per the germline V gene, CDR1 is MNHEY and CDR2 is SVGAGI. Trimming removed 4 bases at V and 1 base at J, with 10 bases between. CDR3 length: 15 residues. Here the CDR3 DNA reads TGTGCCAGCAGTTTTTTTCAGAAGAACACCGGGGAGCTGTTTTTT. Protein sequence: CASSFFQKNTGELFF.

This CDR3 is CASSQDMGGNQPQHF. The CDR3 DNA sequence: TGCGCCAGCAGCCAGGATATGGGGGGCAATCAGCCCCAGCATTTT. V usage is TRBV4-1 and J usage is TRBJ1-5; TRBD1 is a possible D gene (5 bases). V was shortened by 3 bases and J by 2 bases, with 11 bases between the two germline ends. This CDR3 spans 15 amino acids. Germline CDR1 MGHRA, CDR2 YSYEKL.

The rearrangement joins TRBV7-9 to TRBJ2-3; tentatively, D is TRBD1 or TRBD2 (5 bases each). CDR1 is SEHNR, CDR2 FQNEAQ, per germline (reference sequence). The CDR3 totals 14 residues. V was clipped by 5 bases and J by 4 bases, with 13 bases between them. Here the CDR3 reads CASSPSGTPDTQYF. The CDR3 region has the DNA TGTGCCAGCAGCCCGTCGGGGACCCCAGATACGCAGTATTTT.

This chain uses TRBV5-1 with TRBJ2-3; TRBD2 matches at 9 bases. The CDR3 sequence is 14 residues long. The germline CDR1 and CDR2 sequences are SGHRS and YFSETQ. Unmatched junction bases numbered 3, after V lost 2 bases and J lost 5 bases. The CDR3 loop is CASSFGLALDTQYF. In nucleotides, the CDR3 is TGCGCCAGCAGCTTTGGACTAGCGTTAGATACGCAGTATTTT.

The rearrangement links TRBV5-6 to TRBJ2-1; tentative D call: TRBD2 (5 bases). Per the germline V gene, CDR1 is SGHDT and CDR2 is YYEEEE. Trimming cost V 0 bases and J 5 bases, with 15 bases left between them. The CDR3 runs to 16 residues. CDR3 loop: CASSLALAGHHNEQFF. CDR3 DNA: TGTGCCAGCAGCTTGGCCTTGGCGGGCCATCACAATGAGCAGTTCTTC.

V usage is TRBV27 and J usage is TRBJ1-6; the D is unclear. The germline V and J ends were trimmed by 2 bases and 7 bases, with 15 bases remaining between them. CDR3 length: 16 amino acids. Germline CDR1 and CDR2: MNHEY and SMNVEV (reference sequence). In DNA form, the CDR3 reads TGTGCCAGCAGTTTACCGCCGGTGGGCAGAAATTCACCCCTCCACTTT. Amino acids: CASSLPPVGRNSPLHF.

In this sample, this clonotype turned up a few times. The J gene is TRBJ1-2, the V gene TRBV14; TRBD1 is a possible D gene (6 bases). CDR1 is SGHDN and CDR2 is FVKESK in the germline V gene. The CDR3 has 12 residues. V was pared by 4 bases and J by 8 bases, with 11 bases between. The CDR3, as DNA: TGTGCCAGCAGCCCCGGGACATACGGCTACACCTTC. Its translation is CASSPGTYGYTF.

The DNA of the CDR3 is TGTGCCAGCAGTTCCGAGCAGGGGGTTAATTCACCCCTCCACTTT. It specifies CASSSEQGVNSPLHF. V and J are TRBV12-3 or TRBV12-4 and TRBJ1-6; 7 bases fit TRBD1. The junction had 6 bases not matched to a gene; V was cut back by 4 bases and J by 6 bases. CDR3 length equals 15 residues.

J is TRBJ2-4 and V is TRBV15, with a tentative D call TRBD1 (6 bases). Trimming left V 4 bases short and J 3 bases short, with 19 bases between. CDR1 is LNHNV, CDR2 YYDKDF, per germline (reference sequence). The CDR3 runs to 17 residues. DNA for the CDR3: TGTGCCACCAGCAAGACCCGACGTGGGGGCTACAAAAACATTCAGTACTTC. Amino acids: CATSKTRRGGYKNIQYF.

This sequence joins TRBV28 and TRBJ2-1; 14 nucleotides align to TRBD2. The V gene's germline CDR1 is MDHEN and CDR2 SYDVKM. The CDR3 contains 17 residues. V shed 6 bases and J 0 bases; nucleotides not matched to a gene: 4. The CDR3 region is CASSRLAGGSSYNEQFF. CDR3 DNA sequence: TGTGCCAGCAGCCGACTAGCGGGGGGGAGCTCCTACAATGAGCAGTTCTTC.

The chain uses TRBV30 and TRBJ2-7, with D possibly TRBD2 on 6 matching bases. Trimming stripped 4 bases from V and 11 bases from J, with 18 bases between. CDR1 GTSNPN and CDR2 SVGIG come from the germline V gene (reference sequence). The CDR3 runs 12 residues. The CDR3 sequence is CAWKDVGGAEYF. The CDR3 DNA is TGTGCCTGGAAGGACGTGGGAGGTGCGGAGTACTTC.

The gene calls are TRBV27 and TRBJ2-2; D is possibly TRBD1 (5 bases). Germline loops: CDR1 MNHEY, CDR2 SMNVEV (reference sequence). The V and J ends lost 5 bases and 7 bases respectively, with 8 bases between them. This CDR3 region has 12 residues. CDR3 loop: CASSVGVGELFF. In DNA form, the CDR3 reads TGTGCCAGCAGTGTAGGGGTCGGGGAGCTGTTTTTT.

This chain joins TRBV4-1 and TRBJ1-2; perhaps TRBD1 as D (5 bases). Trimming took off 0 bases at V and 7 bases at J, with 12 bases between the two ends. The CDR3 has 14 amino acids. The V gene's germline CDR1 is MGHRA and CDR2 YSYEKL. CDR3 DNA sequence: TGCGCCAGCAGCCAAGATCGGGGGAATCGTGGCTACACCTTC. The encoded protein is CASSQDRGNRGYTF.

This rearrangement joins TRBV12-3 or TRBV12-4 to TRBJ1-6; 10 nucleotides align to TRBD1. The CDR3 has 14 amino acids. V trimming: 3 bases; J trimming: 10 bases; junction bases outside the gene matches: 3. The CDR3 spells CASSLGTGVSPLHF. The CDR3 DNA reads TGTGCCAGCAGTTTGGGGACAGGGGTGTCACCCCTCCACTTT.

The genes are TRBV6-5 and TRBJ2-2; D is undetermined. From germline, CDR1 is MNHEY and CDR2 SVGAGI. The CDR3 has 12 residues. Trimming took off 11 bases at V and 1 base at J, with 8 bases between the two ends. DNA for the CDR3: TGTGCCGCTACAAAGAACACCGGGGAGCTGTTTTTT. Protein: CAATKNTGELFF.

About this clonotype itself: At one boundary the junction diverges from the germline segment, which might be a read error. The CDR3 spells CASSYSDRAPEAFF. CDR3 DNA: TGTGCCAGCAGCTACTCGGACAGGGCCCCTGAAGCTTTCTTT. V is TRBV6-2 or TRBV6-3 and J is TRBJ1-1, with TRBD1 matching over 8 bases. CDR1 is MNHEY and CDR2 is SVGEGT in the germline V gene. CDR3 size: 14 residues.